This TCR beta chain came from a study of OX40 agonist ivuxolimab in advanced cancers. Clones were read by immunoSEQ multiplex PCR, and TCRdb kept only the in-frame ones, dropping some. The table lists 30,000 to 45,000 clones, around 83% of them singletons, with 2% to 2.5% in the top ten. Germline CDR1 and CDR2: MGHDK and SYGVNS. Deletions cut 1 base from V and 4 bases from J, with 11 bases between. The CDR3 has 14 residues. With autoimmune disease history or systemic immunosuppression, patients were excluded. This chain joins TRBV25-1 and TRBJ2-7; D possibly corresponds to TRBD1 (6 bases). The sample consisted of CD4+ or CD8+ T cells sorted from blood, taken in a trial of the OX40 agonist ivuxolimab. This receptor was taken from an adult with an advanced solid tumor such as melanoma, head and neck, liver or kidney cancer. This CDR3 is CASSELGGRYEQYF. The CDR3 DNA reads TGTGCCAGCAGTGAATTAGGGGGTAGGTACGAGCAGTACTTC.